These T cell receptor beta chains were read from a single sample in a study of Ad26.COV2.S vaccination and SARS-CoV-2 variants. Data came from immunoSEQ multiplex PCR; TCRdb stores just in-frame clones and leaves some out. Among some 250,000 clones listed, 85% to 90% were seen once. Specimen: peripheral blood, collected in a trial of Ad26.COV2.S vaccine versus placebo. The source of these receptors is a person aged 18-65 years who received the Ad26.COV2.S COVID-19 vaccine or a placebo. CDR3s include the opening cysteine and the closing phenylalanine or tryptophan. Fields, in order: D gene, V gene, clone size, J gene, CDR3 DNA, CDR3 protein. D genes are given only for firm matches. Clone size appears in some rows only: once, few, many, or a class for an expanded clone.

NA	TRBV7-2	NA	TRBJ1-4	TGTGCCAGCAGCCAGGGACTGACAAATGAAAAACTGTTTTTT	CASSQGLTNEKLFF
TRBD1	TRBV6-5	NA	TRBJ1-2	TGTGCCAGCAGTACTCCAGGGGGTGGCTACACCTTC	CASSTPGGGYTF
NA	TRBV6-5	NA	TRBJ1-2	TGTGCCAGCAGTCCTTCTCGGAGAAGTGGCTACACCTTC	CASSPSRRSGYTF
NA	TRBV28	NA	TRBJ2-7	TGTGCCAGCTTGAGCGGACCCTACGAGCAGTACTTC	CASLSGPYEQYF
NA	TRBV19	once	TRBJ2-1	TGTGCCAGTACCGGGTTGTCATACAATGAGCAGTTCTTC	CASTGLSYNEQFF
NA	TRBV6-2/TRBV6-3	NA	TRBJ2-1	TGTGCCAGCAGTTACTCGATATCAGGGCAGCTTTACAATGAGCAGTTCTTC	CASSYSISGQLYNEQFF
NA	TRBV4-3	NA	TRBJ2-7	TGCGCCAGCAGCCAGTCCAGGTTTAACGCCTACGAGCAGTACTTC	CASSQSRFNAYEQYF
TRBD1	TRBV28	NA	TRBJ1-5	TGTGCCAGCAGTCCGAGCACAGGGGCCGGGTACAATCAGCCCCAGCATTTT	CASSPSTGAGYNQPQHF
NA	TRBV4-2	NA	TRBJ2-7	TGTGCCAGCAGCCCTACAGAGTCCTACGAGCAGTACTTC	CASSPTESYEQYF
NA	TRBV20-1	NA	TRBJ1-3	TGCAGTGCTAGTGGCAGAGGCTCTGGAAACACCATATATTTT	CSASGRGSGNTIYF
NA	TRBV6-5	NA	TRBJ2-5	TGTGCCAGCAGTTTCGGGAGTTTAGAGACCCAGTACTTC	CASSFGSLETQYF
TRBD2	TRBV10-3	NA	TRBJ2-1	TGTGCCATCAACCCGACTAGCGGGGGGCCGGGTTCCTACAATGAGCAGTTCTTC	CAINPTSGGPGSYNEQFF
NA	TRBV30	few	TRBJ1-4	TGTGCCTGGAGTGTAAGGCCGGGAGGGGAAAAACTGTTTTTT	CAWSVRPGGEKLFF
NA	TRBV7-9	NA	TRBJ2-3	TGTGCCAGCAGCCTAAAAGGGGGTAGCACAGATACGCAGTATTTT	CASSLKGGSTDTQYF
NA	TRBV5-1	NA	TRBJ2-5	TGCGCCAGCAGCTTGGATCTTTTAGGGGGGTACCAAGAGACCCAGTACTTC	CASSLDLLGGYQETQYF
NA	TRBV2	NA	TRBJ2-3	TGTGCCAGCAGTGCTACATTGGCAGTTAGCACAGATACGCAGTATTTT	CASSATLAVSTDTQYF
NA	TRBV28	NA	TRBJ2-3	TGTGCCACCCAGAGGGCAGGGAGCACAGATACGCAGTATTTT	CATQRAGSTDTQYF
NA	TRBV6-5	NA	TRBJ2-7	TGTGCCAGCAGTTACTCAGCGGCCAGTAGCTCCTACGAGCAGTACTTC	CASSYSAASSSYEQYF
TRBD1	TRBV11-1	NA	TRBJ2-3	TGTGCCAGCAGCACCTCCCCGGCAGGGGGAACAGATACGCAGTATTTT	CASSTSPAGGTDTQYF
TRBD1	TRBV14	NA	TRBJ2-6	TGTGCCAGCAGCCAGCGACAGGGGGCTGGGGCCAACGTCCTGACTTTC	CASSQRQGAGANVLTF